This TCR beta chain was identified during a study of beta chain features in type 1 diabetes. Sorting that relied on CD45RO/CCR7/CD25/CD127/CD95/CD27 yielded CD4+ naive, central memory, regulatory and stem cell-like memory cells. Deletions cut 10 bases from V and 2 bases from J, with 8 bases between. Germline-derived CDR1 and CDR2 are SEHNR and FQNEAQ (reference sequence). The CDR3 loop spans 11 amino acids. Investigators reverse transcribed all isolated RNA, so they sequenced expressed TCRB transcripts. The table came from immunoSEQ multiplex PCR; TCRdb's copy has only in-frame clones and leaves some out. The data contain tens of thousands of clones, 65% to 70% of them singletons. Points from the study as a whole: Type 1 diabetes patients showed a moderate but significant shortening of TCRB CDR3s in all four CD4+ subsets. The naive, central memory and Treg TCRB repertoires showed an apparent similarity that was greater among patients than among healthy donors.

Regarding this clone: The antigen is not known.

This receptor was identified in a man aged 25 to 45 with type 1 diabetes. Some clones in this sample may be carry-over from other donors' samples. This chain connects TRBV7-9 to TRBJ1-2; no clear D. The sequencing sample was made of Tregs from blood. CDR3 loop: CATGNNYGYTF. As DNA, the CDR3 is TGTGCCACGGGAAACAACTATGGCTACACCTTC.